Listed below are T cell receptor beta chains from one sample, sequenced in a study of T-cell reconstitution after alpha-beta-depleted transplantation in children. TCRdb re-called the PCR reads with MiXCR, one entry per CDR3 protein. This table has hundreds of thousands of distinct CDR3 sequences, over 15% appearing once. The source was PBMCs from the stem cell graft donor, collected from the stem cell graft. The source of these receptors is a human donor who donated a stem cell graft to a child with acute myeloid leukemia. Both conserved end residues are part of each CDR3. A D gene is named only where the DNA matches it firmly. Some rows mark clone size as missing; the rest say once, few, many or name a class of expanded clone.

CDR3 protein	CDR3 DNA	V gene	J gene	clone size	D gene
CASRNLGDSGANVLTF	TGTGCCAGCAGAAACCTAGGGGACTCTGGGGCCAACGTCCTGACTTTC	TRBV28	TRBJ2-6	NA	NA
CSAEDQISNQPQHF	TGCAGTGCTGAAGATCAAATTAGCAATCAGCCCCAGCATTTT	TRBV20-1	TRBJ1-5	NA	NA
CASSPGQGLFHEQYF	TGTGCCAGCAGCCCGGGACAGGGTCTTTTCCACGAGCAGTACTTC	TRBV12-3/TRBV12-4	TRBJ2-7	many	TRBD1
CSASFRSLTGTGSPLHF	TGCAGTGCTAGTTTTCGGTCATTAACAGGCACAGGGTCACCCCTCCACTTT	TRBV20-1	TRBJ1-6	many	NA
CASTRPRGRTYEQYF	TGTGCCAGCACCCGTCCCAGGGGGCGTACCTACGAGCAGTACTTC	TRBV12-3/TRBV12-4	TRBJ2-7	many	TRBD1
CSARDGGGNTIYF	TGCAGTGCTAGAGACGGGGGTGGAAACACCATATATTTT	TRBV20-1	TRBJ1-3	many	NA
CASSSTGTGGSDEQYF	TGTGCCAGCAGTTCCACCGGGACAGGGGGATCCGACGAGCAGTACTTC	TRBV12-3/TRBV12-4	TRBJ2-7	few	TRBD1
CASTWGFTDTEAFF	TGTGCCAGCACCTGGGGGTTTACGGACACTGAAGCTTTCTTT	TRBV5-6	TRBJ1-1	many	NA
CASSLVGTERFYEQYF	TGTGCCAGCAGTTTGGTGGGAACCGAACGGTTTTACGAGCAGTACTTC	TRBV12-3/TRBV12-4	TRBJ2-7	NA	NA
CASMGRAVAFF	TGTGCCAGCATGGGCAGGGCGGTAGCTTTCTTT	TRBV6-5	TRBJ1-1	many	NA
CASSLMGAATGTYEQYF	TGTGCCAGCAGCTTAATGGGGGCCGCGACAGGGACCTACGAGCAGTACTTC	TRBV7-9	TRBJ2-7	NA	TRBD1
CASSVVSGELFF	TGTGCCAGCAGCGTAGTTTCGGGGGAGCTGTTTTTT	TRBV9	TRBJ2-2	many	NA
CASRRGNSGDYEQYF	TGTGCCAGCAGACGAGGAAATAGCGGGGACTACGAGCAGTACTTC	TRBV6-2/TRBV6-3	TRBJ2-7	NA	TRBD2
CASAGPSGEQYF	TGTGCCAGCGCAGGCCCTTCGGGCGAGCAGTACTTC	TRBV12-3/TRBV12-4	TRBJ2-7	many	NA
CASKHRNEAGANVLTF	TGTGCCAGCAAGCACAGGAATGAGGCTGGGGCCAACGTCCTGACTTTC	TRBV12-3/TRBV12-4	TRBJ2-6	many	NA
CASSSHERGGYEQYF	TGTGCCAGCAGCTCCCACGAGCGGGGGGGCTACGAGCAGTACTTC	TRBV13	TRBJ2-7	NA	TRBD2
CASSFRDYGPQHF	TGTGCCAGCAGCTTCCGGGACTACGGGCCCCAGCATTTT	TRBV5-5	TRBJ1-5	many	NA
CASSGRQLSSYNEQFF	TGTGCCAGCAGTGGTCGACAGTTATCCTCCTACAATGAGCAGTTCTTC	TRBV6-1	TRBJ2-1	NA	NA
CASSPRTSGGGTDTQYF	TGCGCCAGCAGCCCCCGGACTAGCGGGGGGGGCACAGATACGCAGTATTTT	TRBV5-1	TRBJ2-3	many	TRBD2
CASSTSWDTQYF	TGTGCCAGCAGCACCTCCTGGGACACGCAGTATTTT	TRBV7-2	TRBJ2-3	NA	NA
CASRQIDATEAFF	TGTGCCAGCAGACAGATAGACGCCACTGAAGCTTTCTTT	TRBV12-3/TRBV12-4	TRBJ1-1	NA	NA
CSSRPPGGEQYF	TGCAGTTCCCGACCCCCAGGAGGTGAGCAGTACTTC	TRBV20-1	TRBJ2-7	many	NA
CASTDSGTLHEQFF	TGTGCCAGCACCGACTCCGGGACACTTCATGAGCAGTTCTTC	TRBV12-3/TRBV12-4	TRBJ2-1	few	NA
CASSLVQINNEQFF	TGTGCCAGCAGTTTAGTCCAGATTAACAATGAGCAGTTCTTC	TRBV12-3/TRBV12-4	TRBJ2-1	few	NA
CSATGMYSNQPQHF	TGCAGTGCTACTGGCATGTATAGCAATCAGCCCCAGCATTTT	TRBV20-1	TRBJ1-5	many	NA
CASSYESSGNTIYF	TGTGCCAGCAGTTACGAGAGCTCTGGAAACACCATATATTTT	TRBV6-5	TRBJ1-3	NA	NA
CALGSGGPTDTQYF	TGTGCCTTGGGAAGCGGGGGGCCCACAGATACGCAGTATTTT	TRBV7-9	TRBJ2-3	NA	TRBD2
CASSGQEIYGYTF	TGTGCCAGCAGTGGACAGGAGATCTATGGCTACACCTTC	TRBV12-3/TRBV12-4	TRBJ1-2	NA	TRBD1
CASSQVGQGNEQYF	TGTGCCAGCAGCCAAGTGGGACAGGGAAACGAGCAGTACTTC	TRBV7-2	TRBJ2-7	many	TRBD1
CASSVAEHQPQHF	TGCGCCAGCAGTGTGGCAGAGCACCAGCCCCAGCATTTT	TRBV5-1	TRBJ1-5	NA	NA
CASGGQNSPLHF	TGTGCCAGCGGAGGACAGAATTCACCCCTCCACTTT	TRBV2	TRBJ1-6	NA	NA
CATRDSRRETQYF	TGTGCCACCCGGGACAGCAGGCGAGAGACCCAGTACTTC	TRBV24-1	TRBJ2-5	few	TRBD1
CSASRTGGFGNTQYF	TGCAGTGCTAGTCGGACAGGGGGGTTTGGGAATACGCAGTATTTT	TRBV20-1	TRBJ2-3	many	TRBD1
CASRRDRADEKLFF	TGTGCCAGCAGAAGGGACAGGGCAGACGAAAAACTGTTTTTT	TRBV12-3/TRBV12-4	TRBJ1-4	many	TRBD1
CSVGSDLVGELFF	TGCAGCGTTGGTTCAGACTTGGTCGGGGAGCTGTTTTTT	TRBV29-1	TRBJ2-2	many	NA
CASSIIVRGVDTQYF	TGCGCCAGCAGCATTATAGTCCGAGGGGTTGATACGCAGTATTTT	TRBV5-1	TRBJ2-3	few	NA
CATSDPKSGAITDTQYF	TGTGCCACCAGTGACCCAAAGAGCGGGGCGATCACAGATACGCAGTATTTT	TRBV24-1	TRBJ2-3	NA	TRBD2
CSARDLRLVIETQYF	TGCAGTGCTAGAGATTTGCGACTAGTGATAGAGACCCAGTACTTC	TRBV20-1	TRBJ2-5	many	NA
CASSFRSTQYF	TGTGCCAGCAGCTTCAGGTCTACGCAGTATTTT	TRBV7-8	TRBJ2-3	NA	NA
CASSKAPKETQYF	TGTGCCAGCAGCAAAGCCCCGAAAGAGACCCAGTACTTC	TRBV7-2	TRBJ2-5	few	NA
CSVGLARNNEQFF	TGCAGCGTCGGACTAGCTAGAAACAATGAGCAGTTCTTC	TRBV29-1	TRBJ2-1	many	TRBD2
CSVEDGIDGYTF	TGCAGCGTTGAAGATGGGATTGATGGCTACACCTTC	TRBV29-1	TRBJ1-2	NA	NA
CATSRGSGNQPQHF	TGTGCCACCAGCAGGGGGTCCGGGAATCAGCCCCAGCATTTT	TRBV15	TRBJ1-5	many	NA
CASGFPGQGQAFF	TGTGCCAGCGGGTTCCCGGGACAGGGGCAAGCTTTCTTT	TRBV28	TRBJ1-1	few	TRBD1
CSASGGKGPTEAFF	TGCAGTGCTAGCGGCGGGAAGGGGCCCACTGAAGCTTTCTTT	TRBV20-1	TRBJ1-1	NA	NA
CATSINRGGLYEQYF	TGTGCCACCAGCATAAATCGAGGAGGCCTCTACGAGCAGTACTTC	TRBV15	TRBJ2-7	many	NA
CASRMGQGSQETQYF	TGTGCCAGCAGAATGGGGCAGGGCTCCCAAGAGACCCAGTACTTC	TRBV6-1	TRBJ2-5	few	NA
CASSIELDQPQHF	TGTGCCAGCAGTATCGAACTGGATCAGCCCCAGCATTTT	TRBV2	TRBJ1-5	NA	NA
CSVYQQGTYNEQFF	TGCAGCGTCTACCAACAGGGAACCTACAATGAGCAGTTCTTC	TRBV29-1	TRBJ2-1	many	NA
CSAPVPYSGLETQYF	TGCAGTGCCCCAGTACCTTACAGCGGTCTAGAGACCCAGTACTTC	TRBV20-1	TRBJ2-5	many	NA
CASSLEGSDTEAFF	TGCGCCAGCAGCTTGGAGGGCAGTGACACTGAAGCTTTCTTT	TRBV5-1	TRBJ1-1	many	NA
CSVETGGDYGYTF	TGCAGCGTTGAAACGGGCGGGGATTATGGCTACACCTTC	TRBV29-1	TRBJ1-2	few	NA
CASSLTGGSYNSPLHF	TGTGCCAGCAGCTTGACGGGGGGTTCCTATAATTCACCCCTCCACTTT	TRBV7-2	TRBJ1-6	few	NA
CASSTRYRDRKVSPLHF	TGTGCCAGCAGCACACGCTACCGGGACAGAAAAGTTTCACCCCTCCACTTT	TRBV21-1	TRBJ1-6	NA	NA
CSARDSHYEQYF	TGCAGTGCTAGGGACAGTCACTACGAGCAGTACTTC	TRBV20-1	TRBJ2-7	few	NA
CAWSEERGALDDEQYF	TGTGCCTGGAGTGAGGAGCGGGGGGCCCTTGACGACGAGCAGTACTTC	TRBV30	TRBJ2-7	NA	TRBD2
CASSLSGSRQGPSYEQYF	TGTGCCAGCAGCTTGTCGGGCTCGAGACAGGGTCCCTCCTACGAGCAGTACTTC	TRBV5-5	TRBJ2-7	few	TRBD1
CSARDRDREWSYTF	TGCAGTGCTAGAGATAGGGACAGGGAGTGGAGCTACACCTTC	TRBV20-1	TRBJ1-2	many	TRBD1
CASRPYGANYGYTF	TGCGCCAGCAGACCGTATGGCGCTAACTATGGCTACACCTTC	TRBV5-1	TRBJ1-2	few	NA